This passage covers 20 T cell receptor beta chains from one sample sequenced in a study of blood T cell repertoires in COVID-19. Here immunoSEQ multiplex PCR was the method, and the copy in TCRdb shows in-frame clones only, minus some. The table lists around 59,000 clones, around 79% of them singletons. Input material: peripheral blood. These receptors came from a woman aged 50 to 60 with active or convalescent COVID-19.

For the CDR3, the DNA is TGTGCCAGCAGCTTTCCTGGGGAGCTGTTTTTT. Amino acid sequence: CASSFPGELFF. The rearrangement joins TRBV5-5 to TRBJ2-2, with unresolved D. Germline CDR1 SGHKS, CDR2 YYEKEE (reference sequence). Between the trimmed V and J ends, which lost 2 bases and 8 bases, there was a span of 4 bases. The CDR3 is 11 amino acids.

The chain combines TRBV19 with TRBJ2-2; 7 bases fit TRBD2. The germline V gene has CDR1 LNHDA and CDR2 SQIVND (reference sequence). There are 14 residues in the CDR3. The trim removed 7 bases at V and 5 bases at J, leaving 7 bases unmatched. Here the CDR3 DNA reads TGTGCCAGTACTAGCGGAGGCGGAACCGGGGAGCTGTTTTTT. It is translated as CASTSGGGTGELFF.

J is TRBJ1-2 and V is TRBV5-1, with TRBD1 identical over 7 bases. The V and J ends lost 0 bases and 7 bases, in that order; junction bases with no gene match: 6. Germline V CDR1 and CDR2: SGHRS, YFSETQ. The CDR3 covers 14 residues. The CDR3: CASSLAQGDFGYTF. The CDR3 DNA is TGCGCCAGCAGCTTGGCTCAGGGGGATTTTGGCTACACCTTC.

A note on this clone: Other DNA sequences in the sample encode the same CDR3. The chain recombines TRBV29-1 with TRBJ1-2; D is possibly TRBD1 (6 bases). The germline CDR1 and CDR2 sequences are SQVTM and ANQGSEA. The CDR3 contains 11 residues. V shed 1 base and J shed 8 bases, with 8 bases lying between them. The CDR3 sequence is CSVEAGVGYTF. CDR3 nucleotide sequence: TGCAGCGTTGAAGCAGGGGTGGGCTACACCTTC.

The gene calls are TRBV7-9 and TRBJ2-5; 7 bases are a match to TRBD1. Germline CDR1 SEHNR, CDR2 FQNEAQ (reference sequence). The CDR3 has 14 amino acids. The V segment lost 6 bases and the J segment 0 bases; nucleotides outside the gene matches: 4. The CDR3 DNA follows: TGTGCCAGCAGTCCCGACAGGGACCAAGAGACCCAGTACTTC. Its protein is CASSPDRDQETQYF.

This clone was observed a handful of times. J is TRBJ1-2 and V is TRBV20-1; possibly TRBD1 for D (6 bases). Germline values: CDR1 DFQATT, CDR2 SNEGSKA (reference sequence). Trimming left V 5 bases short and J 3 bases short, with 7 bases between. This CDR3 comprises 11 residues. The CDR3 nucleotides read TGCAGTGCTCGACAGGACTATGGCTACACCTTC. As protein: CSARQDYGYTF.

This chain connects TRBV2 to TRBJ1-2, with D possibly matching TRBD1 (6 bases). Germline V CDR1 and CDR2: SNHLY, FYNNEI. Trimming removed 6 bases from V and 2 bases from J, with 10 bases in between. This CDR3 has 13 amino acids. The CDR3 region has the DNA TGTGCCAGCAGCCAGGGGACCAACTATGGCTACACCTTC. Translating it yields CASSQGTNYGYTF.

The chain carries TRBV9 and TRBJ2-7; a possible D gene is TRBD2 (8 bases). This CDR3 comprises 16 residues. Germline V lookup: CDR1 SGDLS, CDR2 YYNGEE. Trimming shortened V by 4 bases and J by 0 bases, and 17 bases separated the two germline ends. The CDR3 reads CASSHNGGDSSYEQYF. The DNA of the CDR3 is TGTGCCAGCAGCCATAACGGGGGGGACAGCTCCTACGAGCAGTACTTC.

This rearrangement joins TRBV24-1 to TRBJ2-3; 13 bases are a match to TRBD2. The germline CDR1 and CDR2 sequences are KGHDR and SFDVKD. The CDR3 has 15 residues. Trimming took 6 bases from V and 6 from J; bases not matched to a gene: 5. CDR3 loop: CATSLGTSGADTQYF. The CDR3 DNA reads TGTGCCACCAGTCTAGGGACTAGCGGGGCTGATACGCAGTATTTT.

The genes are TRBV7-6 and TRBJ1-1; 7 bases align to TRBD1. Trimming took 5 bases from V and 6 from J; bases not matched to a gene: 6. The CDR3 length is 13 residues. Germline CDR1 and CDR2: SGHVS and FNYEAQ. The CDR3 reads CASSAQGVAEAFF. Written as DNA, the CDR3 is TGTGCCAGCAGCGCTCAGGGGGTTGCTGAAGCTTTCTTT.

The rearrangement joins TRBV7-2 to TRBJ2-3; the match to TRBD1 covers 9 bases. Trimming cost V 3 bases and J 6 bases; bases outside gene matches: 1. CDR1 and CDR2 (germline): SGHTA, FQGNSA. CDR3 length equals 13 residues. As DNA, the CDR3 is TGTGCCAGCAGCTTGGACAGGGGCGATACGCAGTATTTT. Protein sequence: CASSLDRGDTQYF.

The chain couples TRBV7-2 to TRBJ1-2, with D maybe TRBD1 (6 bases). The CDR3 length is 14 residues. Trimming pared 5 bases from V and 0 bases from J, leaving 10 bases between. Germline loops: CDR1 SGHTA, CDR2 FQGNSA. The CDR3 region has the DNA TGTGCCAGCAGCGAGGACAGTTCTAACTATGGCTACACCTTC. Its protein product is CASSEDSSNYGYTF. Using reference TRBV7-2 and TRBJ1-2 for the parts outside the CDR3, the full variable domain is GAGVSQSPSNKVTEKGKDVELRCDPISGHTALYWYRQSLGQGLEFLIYFQGNSAPDKSGLPSDRFSAERTGGSVSTLTIQRTQQEDSAVYLCASSEDSSNYGYTFGSGTRLTVV.

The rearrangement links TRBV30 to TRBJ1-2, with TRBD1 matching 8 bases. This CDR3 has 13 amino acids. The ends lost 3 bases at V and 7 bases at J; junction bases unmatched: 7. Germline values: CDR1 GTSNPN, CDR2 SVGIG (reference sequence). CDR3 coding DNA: TGTGCCTGGAGGATACAGGGGGGAATTGGCTACACCTTC. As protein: CAWRIQGGIGYTF. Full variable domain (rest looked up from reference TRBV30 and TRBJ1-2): SQTIHQWPATLVQPVGSPLSLECTVEGTSNPNLYWYRQAAGRGLQLLFYSVGIGQISSEVPQNLSASRPQDRQFILSSKKLLLSDSGFYLCAWRIQGGIGYTFGSGTRLTVV.

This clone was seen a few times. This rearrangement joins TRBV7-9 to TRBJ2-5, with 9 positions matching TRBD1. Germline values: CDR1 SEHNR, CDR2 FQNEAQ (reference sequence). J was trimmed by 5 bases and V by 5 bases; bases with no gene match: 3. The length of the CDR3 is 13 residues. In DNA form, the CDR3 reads TGTGCCAGCAGCCGGGACAGGGTTGAGACCCAGTACTTC. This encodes CASSRDRVETQYF.

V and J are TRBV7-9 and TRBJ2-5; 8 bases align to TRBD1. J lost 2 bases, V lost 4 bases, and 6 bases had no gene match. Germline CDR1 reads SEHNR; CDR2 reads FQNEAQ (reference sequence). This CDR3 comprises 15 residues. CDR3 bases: TGTGCCAGCAGCTATTCTGGACAGGGACAAGAGACCCAGTACTTC. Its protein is CASSYSGQGQETQYF.

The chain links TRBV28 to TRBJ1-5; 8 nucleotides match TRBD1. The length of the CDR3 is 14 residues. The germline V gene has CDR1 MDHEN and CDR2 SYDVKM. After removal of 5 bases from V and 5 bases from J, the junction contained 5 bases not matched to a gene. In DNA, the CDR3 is TGTGCCAGCAGTCCCGCACAGGGGGATCAGCCCCAGCATTTT. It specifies CASSPAQGDQPQHF. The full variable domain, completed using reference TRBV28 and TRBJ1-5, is DVKVTQSSRYLVKRTGEKVFLECVQDMDHENMFWYRQDPGLGLRLIYFSYDVKMKEKGDIPEGYSVSREKKERFSLILESASTNQTSMYLCASSPAQGDQPQHFGDGTRLSIL.

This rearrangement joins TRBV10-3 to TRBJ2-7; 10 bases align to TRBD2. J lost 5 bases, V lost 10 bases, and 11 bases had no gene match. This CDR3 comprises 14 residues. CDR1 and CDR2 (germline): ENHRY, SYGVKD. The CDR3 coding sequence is TGTGCCACAGCCCCCCTAGCGGGAGCGGACGAGCAGTACTTC. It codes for CATAPLAGADEQYF.

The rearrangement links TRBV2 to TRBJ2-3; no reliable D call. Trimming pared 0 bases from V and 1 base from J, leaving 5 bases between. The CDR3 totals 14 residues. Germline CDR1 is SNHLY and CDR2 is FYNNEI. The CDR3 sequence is CASSEAGRTDTQYF. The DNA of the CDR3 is TGTGCCAGCAGTGAAGCGGGCCGCACAGATACGCAGTATTTT.

The chain's CDR3 is CASSLDRGSYGYTF. As DNA, the CDR3 is TGTGCCAGCAGCCTCGACAGGGGAAGCTATGGCTACACCTTC. The chain carries TRBV7-2 and TRBJ1-2, with 8 bases identical to TRBD1. Germline lookup yields CDR1 SGHTA and CDR2 FQGNSA. The CDR3 length is 14 residues. V gave up 5 bases and J gave up 4 bases; unmatched junction bases: 6.

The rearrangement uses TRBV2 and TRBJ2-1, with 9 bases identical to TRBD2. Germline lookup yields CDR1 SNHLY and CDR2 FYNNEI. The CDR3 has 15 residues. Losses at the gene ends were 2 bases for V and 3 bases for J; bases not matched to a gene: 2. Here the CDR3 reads CASSELAGLYNEQFF. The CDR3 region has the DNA TGTGCCAGCAGTGAACTAGCGGGACTCTACAATGAGCAGTTCTTC.